This T cell receptor beta chain was sequenced for a study of identical twins. Study outcomes and limitations: Invariant MAIT and iNKT cells may have partly biased zero-insertion analyses. Compared with unrelated sharing, twin-shared out-of-frame alpha sequences had more low-probability sequences.

This clonotype came up a few times. Its antigen is still unknown. The CDR3 has 13 amino acids. V shed 3 bases and J shed 0 bases, with 6 bases lying between them. Germline CDR1 DFQATT, CDR2 SNEGSKA (reference sequence). The authors used template switching to add a universal primer site and gave cDNA unique molecular identifiers. TCRdb re-called the 5' RACE reads through MiXCR, storing one row per CDR3 protein. Seen here are roughly 750,000 distinct CDR3 sequences, roughly 20% observed once, and the top ten hold approximately 4.3%. This sample was also put to use in a study of T cells expressing NK-cell markers. This second study says: Investigators obtained TCR beta repertoires from sorted CD3+CD56+NKG2C+, CD3+CD56+NKG2C- and CD3+CD56-NKG2C+ T cells.

This chain uses TRBV20-1 with TRBJ1-3; D is undetermined. The sequence derives from a woman aged 18 to 35 in good health. The sequencing sample was made of PBMCs. The CDR3 spells CSARHHSGNTIYF. DNA for the CDR3: TGCAGTGCTAGGCACCACTCTGGAAACACCATATATTTT.